This T cell receptor beta chain derives from a study of a mutant IDH1 vaccine in newly diagnosed glioma. Study in general: Across weeks 1, 3, 5, 7, 11, 15, 19 and 23, patients received a vaccination each time, eight in all. Previous treatment comprised radiotherapy, temozolomide, or both, mostly both.

General observations from the study: Among top peripheral T cell clonotypes, changes seemed unrelated to pseudoprogression.

The V and J ends lost 5 bases and 5 bases, in that order; junction bases with no gene match: 8. Per the germline V gene, CDR1 is SSHAT and CDR2 is FNYEAQ (reference sequence). The CDR3 spans 14 residues. About this clone itself: What it binds is not known.

TCRdb's copy holds only in-frame clones and misses some; the assay was immunoSEQ multiplex PCR. The table records about 54,000 clones, about 90% of them present only once. Time point described: week 23, last vaccination. One vaccine dose held 300 ug of mutant IDH1 20-mer peptide and came with topical imiquimod. The sequenced sample was PBMCs, obtained from a glioma patient whose treatment included an IDH1 peptide vaccine. The receptor was isolated from a man between 35 and 55 years old with glioma. The rearrangement uses TRBV7-7 and TRBJ2-5, with 7 bases that match TRBD2. The CDR3 is CASSKGGSVETQYF. For the CDR3, the DNA is TGTGCCAGCAGCAAAGGCGGGAGCGTGGAGACCCAGTACTTC.